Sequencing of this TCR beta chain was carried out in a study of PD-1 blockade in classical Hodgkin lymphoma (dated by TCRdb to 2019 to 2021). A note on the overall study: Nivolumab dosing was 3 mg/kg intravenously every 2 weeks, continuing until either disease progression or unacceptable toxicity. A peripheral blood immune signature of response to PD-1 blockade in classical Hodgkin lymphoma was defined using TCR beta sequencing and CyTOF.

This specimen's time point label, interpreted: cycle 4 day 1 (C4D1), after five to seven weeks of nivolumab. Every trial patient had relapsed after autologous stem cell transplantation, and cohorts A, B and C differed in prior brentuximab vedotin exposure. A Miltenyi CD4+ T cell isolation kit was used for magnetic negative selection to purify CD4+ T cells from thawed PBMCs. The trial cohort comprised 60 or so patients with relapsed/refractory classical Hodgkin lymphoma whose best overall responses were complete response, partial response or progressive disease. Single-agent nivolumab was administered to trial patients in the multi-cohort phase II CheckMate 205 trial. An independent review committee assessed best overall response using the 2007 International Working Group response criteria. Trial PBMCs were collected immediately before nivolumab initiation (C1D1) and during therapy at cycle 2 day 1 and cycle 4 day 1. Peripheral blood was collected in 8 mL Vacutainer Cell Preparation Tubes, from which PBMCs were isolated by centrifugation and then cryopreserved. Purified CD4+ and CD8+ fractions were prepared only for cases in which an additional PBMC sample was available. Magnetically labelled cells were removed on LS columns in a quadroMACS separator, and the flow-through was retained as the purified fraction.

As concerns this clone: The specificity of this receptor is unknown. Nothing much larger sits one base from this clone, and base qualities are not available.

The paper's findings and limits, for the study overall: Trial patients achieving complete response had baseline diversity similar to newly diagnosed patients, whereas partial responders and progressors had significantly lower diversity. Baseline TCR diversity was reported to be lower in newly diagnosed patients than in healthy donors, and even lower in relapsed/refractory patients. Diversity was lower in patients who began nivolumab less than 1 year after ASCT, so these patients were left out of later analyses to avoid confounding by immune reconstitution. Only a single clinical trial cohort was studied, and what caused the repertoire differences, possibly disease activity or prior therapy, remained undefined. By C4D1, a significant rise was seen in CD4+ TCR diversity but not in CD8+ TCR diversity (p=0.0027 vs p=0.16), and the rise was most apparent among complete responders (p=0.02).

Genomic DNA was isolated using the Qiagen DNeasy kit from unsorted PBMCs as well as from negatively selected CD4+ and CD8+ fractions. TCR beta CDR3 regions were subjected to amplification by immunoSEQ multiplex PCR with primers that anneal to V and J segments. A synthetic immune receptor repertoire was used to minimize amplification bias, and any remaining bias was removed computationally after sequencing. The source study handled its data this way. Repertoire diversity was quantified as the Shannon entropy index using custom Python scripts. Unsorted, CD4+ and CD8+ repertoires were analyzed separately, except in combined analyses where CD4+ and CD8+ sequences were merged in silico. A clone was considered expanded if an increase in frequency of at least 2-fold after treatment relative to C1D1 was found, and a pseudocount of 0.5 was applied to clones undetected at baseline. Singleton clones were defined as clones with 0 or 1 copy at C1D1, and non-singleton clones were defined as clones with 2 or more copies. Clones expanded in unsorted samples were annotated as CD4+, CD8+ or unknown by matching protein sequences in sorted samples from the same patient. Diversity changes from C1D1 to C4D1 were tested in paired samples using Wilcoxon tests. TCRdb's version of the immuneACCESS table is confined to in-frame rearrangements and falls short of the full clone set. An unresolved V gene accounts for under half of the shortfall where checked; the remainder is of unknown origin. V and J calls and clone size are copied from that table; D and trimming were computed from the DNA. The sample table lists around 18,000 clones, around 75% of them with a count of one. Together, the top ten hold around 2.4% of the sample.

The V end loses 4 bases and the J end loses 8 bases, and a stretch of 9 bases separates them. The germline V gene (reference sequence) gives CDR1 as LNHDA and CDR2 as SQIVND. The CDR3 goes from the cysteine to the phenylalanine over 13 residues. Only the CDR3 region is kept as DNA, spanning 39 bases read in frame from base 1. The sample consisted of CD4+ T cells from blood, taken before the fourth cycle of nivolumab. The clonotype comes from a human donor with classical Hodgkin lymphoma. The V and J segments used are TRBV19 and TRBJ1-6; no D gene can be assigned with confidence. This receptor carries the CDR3 CASSTGLDSPLHF. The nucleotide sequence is TGTGCCAGTAGTACCGGGTTGGATTCACCCCTCCACTTT.